Listed here are 9 T cell receptor beta chains from one sample, sequenced in a study of CD8 T cells in Susac syndrome. After extraction with the RNeasy kit, 0.5 to 1 ug of the RNA was reverse transcribed using random hexamers. One entry per CDR3 protein results from TCRdb running MiXCR on the immunoSEQ multiplex PCR reads. This sample has around 150,000 distinct CDR3 sequences, with 85% to 95% found just once. Input material: CD8+ T cells from PBMCs. These receptors were obtained from a human donor with Susac syndrome.

The chain joins TRBV20-1 to TRBJ2-1; D not certain. The CDR3 is 11 residues long. Looked up from germline, CDR1 is DFQATT and CDR2 is SNEGSKA (reference sequence). Trimming took off 6 bases at V and 8 bases at J, with 11 bases between the two ends. The CDR3 is CSAGPDDEQFF. CDR3 sequence (DNA): TGCAGTGCCGGACCAGACGATGAGCAGTTCTTC.

This clonotype was recorded once. This sequence joins TRBV7-9 and TRBJ2-5; TRBD2 aligns across 10 bases. CDR1 is SEHNR and CDR2 is FQNEAQ in the germline V gene (reference sequence). V lost 4 bases, J lost 3 bases, and 2 bases stayed unmatched. This CDR3 region has 14 residues. The CDR3 loop reads CASSSLAGEETQYF. CDR3 sequence (DNA): TGTGCCAGCAGCTCCCTAGCGGGAGAAGAGACCCAGTACTTC. The whole variable domain, filled in from reference TRBV7-9 and TRBJ2-5, reads DTGVSQNPRHKITKRGQNVTFRCDPISEHNRLYWYRQTLGQGPEFLTYFQNEAQLEKSRLLSDRFSAERPKGSFSTLEIQRTEQGDSAMYLCASSSLAGEETQYFGPGTRLLVL.

The chain uses TRBV20-1 and TRBJ2-1; TRBD2 might be the D (6 bases). V lost 3 bases, J lost 7 bases, and 10 bases lay in between. This CDR3 has 12 amino acids. Germline V gene lookup returns CDR1 DFQATT and CDR2 SNEGSKA (reference sequence). CDR3 in amino acids: CSASDGGNEQFF. In nucleotides, the CDR3 is TGCAGTGCTAGCGACGGAGGGAATGAGCAGTTCTTC.

The chain has TRBV7-8 and TRBJ2-7; no reliable D call. This CDR3 region has 14 residues. V lost 1 base to trimming and J lost 3 bases, with 10 bases between them. From germline, CDR1 is SGHVS and CDR2 FQNEAQ. The CDR3 here is CASSLGQSNYEQYF. CDR3 DNA sequence: TGTGCCAGCAGCTTAGGGCAGAGCAACTACGAGCAGTACTTC.

A single count supports this clonotype. The V gene is TRBV28, the J gene TRBJ1-1, with no clear D. The V end was cut by 6 bases, the J end by 6 bases, with 14 bases between. CDR1 is MDHEN, CDR2 SYDVKM, per germline. The CDR3 has 13 amino acids. CDR3: CASREGVLSEAFF. DNA of the CDR3: TGTGCCAGCAGGGAGGGAGTTTTATCTGAAGCTTTCTTT.

The chain links TRBV20-1 to TRBJ2-3; D call uncertain. Germline V gene sequence: CDR1 DFQATT, CDR2 SNEGSKA (reference sequence). V shed 0 bases and J shed 8 bases, with 15 bases lying between them. This CDR3 comprises 14 residues. CDR3 bases: TGCAGTGCTAGAGAGTTTATATCGCAGAGTACGCAGTATTTT. Its translation is CSAREFISQSTQYF.

This sequence joins TRBV7-9 and TRBJ1-1; D unresolved. V lost 1 base and J lost 1, with 10 bases in between. CDR3 length: 15 residues. Germline V lookup: CDR1 SEHNR, CDR2 FQNEAQ (reference sequence). The CDR3 DNA follows: TGTGCCAGCAGCTTAGATTACAATGGGAACACTGAAGCTTTCTTT. Its protein is CASSLDYNGNTEAFF.

As concerns this clonotype: Mismatch with germline at one junction end may stem from a read error. The gene calls are TRBV7-7 and TRBJ2-2; perhaps TRBD1 as D (6 bases). CDR3 length: 16 amino acids. Germline CDR1 SSHAT, CDR2 FNYEAQ (reference sequence). CDR3 sequence reads: CASSLVGARFTGELFF. In DNA form, the CDR3 reads TGTGCTAGCAGCTTAGTGGGGGCGCGGTTCACCGGGGAGCTGTTTTTT.

The V gene is TRBV20-1, the J gene TRBJ2-1; a possible D gene is TRBD2 (6 bases). Trimming cost V 2 bases and J 4 bases, with 12 bases left between them. Germline V gene lookup returns CDR1 DFQATT and CDR2 SNEGSKA (reference sequence). The CDR3 spans 14 residues. The CDR3 loop reads CSARWDSIYNEQFF. CDR3 coding DNA: TGCAGTGCTAGATGGGACTCAATTTACAATGAGCAGTTCTTC.